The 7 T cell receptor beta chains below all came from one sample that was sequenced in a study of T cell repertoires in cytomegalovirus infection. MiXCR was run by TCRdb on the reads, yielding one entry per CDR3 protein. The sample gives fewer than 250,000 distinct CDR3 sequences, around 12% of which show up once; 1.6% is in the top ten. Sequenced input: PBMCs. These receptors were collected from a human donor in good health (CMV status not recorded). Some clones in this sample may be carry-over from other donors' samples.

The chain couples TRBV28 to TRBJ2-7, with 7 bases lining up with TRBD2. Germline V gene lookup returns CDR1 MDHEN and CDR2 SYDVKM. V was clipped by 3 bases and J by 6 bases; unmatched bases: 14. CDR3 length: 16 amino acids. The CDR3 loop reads CASSFSASLGGSEQYF. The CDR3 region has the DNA TGTGCCAGCAGTTTTAGCGCTAGCCTGGGAGGGAGCGAGCAGTACTTC.

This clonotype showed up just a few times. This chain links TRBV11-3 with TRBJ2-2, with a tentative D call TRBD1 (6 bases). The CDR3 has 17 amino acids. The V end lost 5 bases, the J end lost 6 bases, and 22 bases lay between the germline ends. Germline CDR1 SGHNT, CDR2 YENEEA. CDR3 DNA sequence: TGTGCCAGCAGCCCCCGACAGGCGGCGGAGAGTCCCGGGGAGCTGTTTTTT. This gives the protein CASSPRQAAESPGELFF.

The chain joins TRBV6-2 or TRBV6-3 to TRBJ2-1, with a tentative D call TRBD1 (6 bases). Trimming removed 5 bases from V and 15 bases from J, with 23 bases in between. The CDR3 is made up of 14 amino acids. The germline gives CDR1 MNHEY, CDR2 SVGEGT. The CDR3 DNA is TGTGCCAGCAGTCAAGCCGGGACAAGGGACCAGCGGTTCTTC. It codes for CASSQAGTRDQRFF.

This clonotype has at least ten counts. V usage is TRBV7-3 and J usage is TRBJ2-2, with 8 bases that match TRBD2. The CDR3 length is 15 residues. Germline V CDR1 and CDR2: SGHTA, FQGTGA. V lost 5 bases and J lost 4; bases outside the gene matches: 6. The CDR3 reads CASSPGRGATGELFF. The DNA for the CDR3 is TGTGCCAGCAGCCCTGGGCGGGGGGCCACCGGGGAGCTGTTTTTT.

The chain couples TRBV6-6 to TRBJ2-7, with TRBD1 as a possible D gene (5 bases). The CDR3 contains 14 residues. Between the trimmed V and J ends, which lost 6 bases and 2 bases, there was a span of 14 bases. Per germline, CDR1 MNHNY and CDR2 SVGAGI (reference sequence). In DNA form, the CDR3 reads TGTGCCAGCAGCCAAACAGGTCTCCCCTACGAGCAGTACTTC. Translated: CASSQTGLPYEQYF.

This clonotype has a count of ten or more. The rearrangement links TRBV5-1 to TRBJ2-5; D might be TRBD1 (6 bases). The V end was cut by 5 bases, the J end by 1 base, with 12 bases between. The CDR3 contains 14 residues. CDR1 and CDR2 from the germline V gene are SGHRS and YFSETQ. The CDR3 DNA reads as TGCGCCAGCAGTTCTCAGGGGACCCAAGAGACCCAGTACTTC. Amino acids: CASSSQGTQETQYF.

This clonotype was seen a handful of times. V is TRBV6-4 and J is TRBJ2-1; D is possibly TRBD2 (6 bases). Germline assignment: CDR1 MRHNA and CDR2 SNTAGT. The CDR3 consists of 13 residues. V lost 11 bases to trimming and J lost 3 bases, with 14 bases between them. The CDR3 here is CAGGGCFYNEQFF. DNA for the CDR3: TGTGCCGGGGGAGGATGTTTCTACAATGAGCAGTTCTTC.